This TCR beta chain was recorded in a study of T cells after yellow fever vaccination. The CDR3 sequence is 16 residues long. V shed 4 bases and J shed 0 bases, with 15 bases lying between them. Looked up from germline, CDR1 is SGHKS and CDR2 is YYEKEE (reference sequence). TCRdb fed the 5' RACE reads into MiXCR, producing one record per CDR3 protein. The sample shows about 400,000 distinct CDR3 sequences, more than 9% of them seen only once. This clonotype was observed a few times. Its antigen is unidentified. The study, taken as a whole, reports: A limited proportion of clonotypes was detected within both the CD4 and CD8 compartments. Post-booster samples contained most primary-vaccination clones (around 96% CD4, about 90% CD8).

This TCR came from a man between 18 and 35 years old who received the YFV17D yellow fever vaccine. The starting material was PBMCs, obtained on the day of the first yellow fever vaccination. This chain uses TRBV5-5 with TRBJ2-3; a weak D match, TRBD1 (6 bases). The CDR3 coding sequence is TGTGCCAGCAGCCCCGCCGGGACATATAGCACAGATACGCAGTATTTT. Its translation is CASSPAGTYSTDTQYF.